Following are 29 T cell receptor beta chains from one sample sequenced in a study of immune cell composition in non-small cell lung cancer. Measured with immunoSEQ multiplex PCR; TCRdb has only the in-frame clones, and not every one. The sample has approximately 5,000 clones, around 81% seen once. Sequenced input: lung tumor tissue. These receptors all stem from a human donor with non-small cell lung cancer.

V and J are TRBV19 and TRBJ2-1; 16 bases match TRBD2. Germline V gives CDR1 LNHDA, CDR2 SQIVND (reference sequence). The J segment lost 10 bases and the V segment lost 4 bases, leaving 4 bases of the junction unmatched. This CDR3 spans 15 amino acids. CDR3 nucleotide sequence: TGTGCCAGTAGTACGTCGGGACTAGCGGGAGGGGAGCAGTTCTTC. It encodes CASSTSGLAGGEQFF.

The chain employs TRBV5-1 and TRBJ2-2; tentative D call: TRBD2 (6 bases). V was cut by 5 bases and J by 3 bases, with 20 bases left in between. CDR1 and CDR2 (germline): SGHRS, YFSETQ. The length of the CDR3 is 17 residues. The CDR3 coding sequence is TGCGCCAGCAGTCACAGCGGGCAGGGACGATACACCGGGGAGCTGTTTTTT. Protein product: CASSHSGQGRYTGELFF.

The genes are TRBV29-1 and TRBJ1-2; D possibly corresponds to TRBD1 (5 bases). This CDR3 has 13 amino acids. The V and J ends lost 5 bases and 2 bases respectively, with 12 bases between them. Germline CDR1 is SQVTM and CDR2 is ANQGSEA. In nucleotides, the CDR3 is TGCAGCGTTTCCGATAGGACAAACTATGGCTACACCTTC. It specifies CSVSDRTNYGYTF.

The V and J genes are TRBV27 and TRBJ1-2, with TRBD1 identical over 8 bases. The germline V gene encodes CDR1 MNHEY and CDR2 SMNVEV (reference sequence). The CDR3 is made up of 13 amino acids. The ends lost 4 bases at V and 4 bases at J; junction bases unmatched: 2. The CDR3 DNA sequence: TGTGCCAGCAGTTCGACAGGGGCCTATGGCTACACCTTC. Residues: CASSSTGAYGYTF.

The V and J genes are TRBV6-5 and TRBJ2-5, with 10 bases aligning to TRBD1. This CDR3 contains 14 residues. Trimming removed 6 bases from V and 2 bases from J; junction bases left unmatched: 3. The V gene's germline CDR1 is MNHEY and CDR2 SVGAGI. CDR3 in amino acids: CASRTGGLQETQYF. The CDR3 DNA reads TGTGCCAGCAGGACAGGGGGCCTTCAAGAGACCCAGTACTTC.

The chain employs TRBV4-3 and TRBJ2-5; no clear D gene. Trimming shortened V by 0 bases and J by 7 bases, and 12 bases separated the two germline ends. Germline lookup yields CDR1 LGHNA and CDR2 YSLEER. CDR3 length: 14 residues. The CDR3 protein is CASSQDDGSGTQYF. CDR3 nucleotides: TGCGCCAGCAGCCAAGATGACGGCTCGGGGACCCAGTACTTC.

The V gene is TRBV2, the J gene TRBJ2-5, with TRBD2 identical over 8 bases. Germline V gives CDR1 SNHLY, CDR2 FYNNEI. The V and J ends lost 11 bases and 5 bases, in that order; junction bases with no gene match: 10. This CDR3 contains 13 residues. The CDR3 DNA reads as TGTGCCGGGGAGCGGGGGACGCGGGAGACCCAGTACTTC. Amino acid sequence: CAGERGTRETQYF.

This clone has only a few counts. CDR3 bases: TGTGCCAGCAGTCAGGGGGGCCTTGATTCACCCCTCCACTTT. Its protein is CASSQGGLDSPLHF. This chain links TRBV14 with TRBJ1-6; 7 bases are shared with TRBD1. CDR3 size: 14 residues. The junction had 7 bases not matched to a gene; V was cut back by 6 bases and J by 8 bases. Germline V gene data show CDR1 as SGHDN and CDR2 as FVKESK. Based on the CDR3 plus reference TRBV14 and TRBJ1-6, the full variable domain is EAGVTQFPSHSVIEKGQTVTLRCDPISGHDNLYWYRRVMGKEIKFLLHFVKESKQDESGMPNNRFLAERTGGTYSTLKVQPAELEDSGVYFCASSQGGLDSPLHFGNGTRLTVT.

The chain is built from TRBV18 and TRBJ2-1; perhaps TRBD2 as D (6 bases). V shed 3 bases and J shed 6 bases, with 15 bases lying between them. The CDR3 runs 15 residues. CDR1 and CDR2 (germline): KGHSH, LQKENI. Here the CDR3 reads CASSPGLHTGNEQFF. The CDR3 region has the DNA TGTGCCAGCTCACCGGGACTCCACACGGGCAATGAGCAGTTCTTC.

A word on this clone: The same CDR3 is also encoded by other DNA sequences in this sample. The chain joins TRBV10-3 to TRBJ2-1, with D possibly TRBD2 on 6 matching bases. Germline V gives CDR1 ENHRY, CDR2 SYGVKD. V shed 0 bases and J shed 1 base, with 10 bases lying between them. CDR3 size: 16 residues. The CDR3 region is CAISESMAGSYNEQFF. As DNA, the CDR3 is TGTGCCATCAGTGAGTCGATGGCGGGGTCCTACAATGAGCAGTTCTTC.

The chain carries TRBV6-6 and TRBJ2-7, with 8 bases fitting TRBD2. The J segment lost 0 bases and the V segment lost 6 bases, leaving 4 bases of the junction unmatched. The CDR3 is 14 amino acids. Germline-derived CDR1 and CDR2 are MNHNY and SVGAGI (reference sequence). Here the CDR3 reads CASRRLALSYEQYF. The CDR3, as DNA: TGTGCCAGCAGGAGACTAGCGCTCTCCTACGAGCAGTACTTC.

V usage is TRBV10-3 and J usage is TRBJ1-5; D ambiguous. The CDR3 runs to 13 residues. Between the trimmed V and J ends, which lost 10 bases and 2 bases, there was a span of 12 bases. Germline-derived CDR1 and CDR2 are ENHRY and SYGVKD. As DNA, the CDR3 is TGTGCCACGACGACGGCGGGCAATCAGCCCCAGCATTTT. Amino acid sequence: CATTTAGNQPQHF.

This chain links TRBV29-1 with TRBJ2-3; the match to TRBD2 covers 11 bases. Germline CDR1 and CDR2: SQVTM and ANQGSEA. V was pared by 5 bases and J by 0 bases, with 10 bases of the junction left unmatched. The CDR3 consists of 17 residues. CDR3 sequence reads: CSVPLAGGRISTDTQYF. The CDR3, as DNA: TGCAGCGTTCCTCTAGCGGGAGGCCGAATAAGCACAGATACGCAGTATTTT.

V gene TRBV7-3 combines with J gene TRBJ1-1; D is possibly TRBD1 (6 bases). Germline loops: CDR1 SGHTA, CDR2 FQGTGA. Trimming removed 5 bases from V and 1 base from J, with 17 bases in between. There are 16 residues in the CDR3. DNA for the CDR3: TGTGCCAGCAGCCCCCAGGGGAGGGGCCAGAACACTGAAGCTTTCTTT. Amino acids: CASSPQGRGQNTEAFF.

CDR3: CSGRLADSYEQYF. CDR3 nucleotide sequence: TGCAGCGGTCGACTAGCGGACTCCTACGAGCAGTACTTC. The chain employs TRBV29-1 and TRBJ2-7; 9 bases fit TRBD2. CDR1 SQVTM and CDR2 ANQGSEA come from the germline V gene. Unmatched junction bases numbered 4, after V lost 7 bases and J lost 0 bases. This CDR3 is built from 13 residues.

The sample holds a few counts of this clone. The chain recombines TRBV14 with TRBJ2-7; no definite D call. CDR3 length: 12 amino acids. V dropped 4 bases and J dropped 2 bases, with 6 bases sitting between them. Germline V CDR1 and CDR2: SGHDN, FVKESK. Here the CDR3 DNA reads TGTGCCAGCAGCCGAGGCCCCTACGAGCAGTACTTC. Translated, it gives CASSRGPYEQYF.

The J gene is TRBJ1-2, the V gene TRBV27; 10 positions agree with TRBD1. Germline CDR1 MNHEY, CDR2 SMNVEV (reference sequence). V gave up 5 bases and J gave up 4 bases; unmatched junction bases: 16. This CDR3 region has 18 residues. CDR3 DNA: TGTGCCAGCAGTGGGGGGACGACAGGGGGCAGAGGAGGCTATGGCTACACCTTC. Translated: CASSGGTTGGRGGYGYTF.

V usage is TRBV7-9 and J usage is TRBJ1-2, with D maybe TRBD1 (5 bases). This CDR3 has 14 residues. V was shortened by 1 base and J by 8 bases, with 14 bases between the two germline ends. Germline values: CDR1 SEHNR, CDR2 FQNEAQ (reference sequence). CDR3 amino acids: CASSLEWGTDGYTF. In DNA form, the CDR3 reads TGTGCCAGCAGCTTAGAATGGGGGACTGACGGCTACACCTTC.

This clone occurred once. The chain carries TRBV18 and TRBJ1-1; no definite D call. Germline V gives CDR1 KGHSH, CDR2 LQKENI. The ends were cut back, 3 bases at V and 8 bases at J, with 19 bases in the middle. The CDR3 consists of 15 residues. The CDR3 region is CASSPPGEGRIEAFF. For the CDR3, the DNA is TGTGCCAGCTCACCGCCCGGGGAAGGGCGAATCGAAGCTTTCTTT.

The chain links TRBV7-9 to TRBJ1-1; D remains ambiguous. The germline V and J ends were trimmed by 5 bases and 0 bases, with 16 bases remaining between them. This CDR3 is 16 amino acids long. CDR1 is SEHNR, CDR2 FQNEAQ, per germline (reference sequence). This chain's CDR3 is CASSPREGSVNTEAFF. The CDR3 bases are TGTGCCAGCAGCCCGCGTGAGGGTTCGGTGAACACTGAAGCTTTCTTT.

The chain is built from TRBV27 and TRBJ2-5; 9 bases are a match to TRBD1. V gave up 5 bases and J gave up 6 bases; unmatched junction bases: 10. This CDR3 has 15 residues. In germline, CDR1 is MNHEY, CDR2 SMNVEV (reference sequence). CDR3 nucleotide sequence: TGTGCCAGCAGTATAACTTGGGACAGGGTGAAGACCCAGTACTTC. It translates to CASSITWDRVKTQYF.

The chain carries TRBV19 and TRBJ2-5; 11 nucleotides line up with TRBD2. The J segment lost 4 bases and the V segment lost 6 bases, leaving 13 bases of the junction unmatched. Per the germline V gene, CDR1 is LNHDA and CDR2 is SQIVND (reference sequence). This CDR3 contains 17 residues. The CDR3 DNA sequence: TGTGCCAGTAGCCGAGACGTAGCGGGAGGGGGTCGAGAGACCCAGTACTTC. This encodes CASSRDVAGGGRETQYF.

This clone was observed a handful of times. CDR3 sequence (DNA): TGTGCCAGCAGTCGCCCGACTACTGGGGCAGATACGCAGTATTTT. Protein: CASSRPTTGADTQYF. The gene calls are TRBV6-1 and TRBJ2-3, with D perhaps TRBD2 (5 bases). V lost 5 bases and J lost 4, with 16 bases in between. Germline CDR1 reads MNHNS; CDR2 reads SASEGT. The CDR3 contains 15 residues.

This clone was seen only a few times. The CDR3 DNA reads TGCGCCAGCAGCCAGCCATTCGGGGGGGCAAAAGATACGCAGTATTTT. This translates into CASSQPFGGAKDTQYF. J is TRBJ2-3 and V is TRBV4-3, with 8 nucleotides matching TRBD2. J was trimmed by 5 bases and V by 3 bases; bases with no gene match: 10. Germline CDR1 is LGHNA and CDR2 is YSLEER. The CDR3 contains 16 residues.

The CDR3 nucleotides are TGCGCCAGCAGCTTTGGGGGAGGGCCGGCAGATACGCAGTATTTT. Its translation is CASSFGGGPADTQYF. The rearrangement links TRBV5-1 to TRBJ2-3; 7 positions match TRBD2. V lost 2 bases and J lost 4; bases outside the gene matches: 7. Per germline, CDR1 SGHRS and CDR2 YFSETQ. There are 15 residues in the CDR3.

The sample holds one count of this clone. V is TRBV19 and J is TRBJ1-1, with 8 bases fitting TRBD1. CDR1 LNHDA and CDR2 SQIVND come from the germline V gene (reference sequence). V shed 7 bases and J 3 bases; nucleotides not matched to a gene: 7. The CDR3 sequence is 14 residues long. The CDR3 reads CASKSTGGYTEAFF. The DNA of the CDR3 is TGTGCCAGTAAGTCTACAGGGGGATACACTGAAGCTTTCTTT.

The chain combines TRBV5-4 with TRBJ1-1; TRBD1 agrees at 7 bases. V shed 3 bases and J 2 bases; nucleotides not matched to a gene: 4. Germline loops: CDR1 SGHNT, CDR2 YYREEE (reference sequence). The CDR3 has 14 amino acids. The CDR3 bases are TGTGCCAGCAGCTCGGGACAGAGTAACACTGAAGCTTTCTTT. This encodes CASSSGQSNTEAFF.

The genes are TRBV6-5 and TRBJ1-2; D not certain. V lost 5 bases and J 4 bases, leaving 8 bases between the germline ends. Germline assignment: CDR1 MNHEY and CDR2 SVGAGI. This CDR3 contains 12 residues. CDR3 sequence reads: CASSGGRYGYTF. The CDR3 bases are TGTGCCAGCAGTGGTGGGCGCTATGGCTACACCTTC.

The rearrangement uses TRBV27 and TRBJ1-4; 10 bases fit TRBD1. CDR3 length equals 15 residues. V lost 9 bases to trimming and J lost 8 bases; unmatched junction nucleotides: 12. Germline CDR1 MNHEY, CDR2 SMNVEV (reference sequence). CDR3 nucleotides: TGTGCCAGTTCGGCAACCGGGACAGGGGTCGAAAAACTGTTTTTT. Its protein product is CASSATGTGVEKLFF.